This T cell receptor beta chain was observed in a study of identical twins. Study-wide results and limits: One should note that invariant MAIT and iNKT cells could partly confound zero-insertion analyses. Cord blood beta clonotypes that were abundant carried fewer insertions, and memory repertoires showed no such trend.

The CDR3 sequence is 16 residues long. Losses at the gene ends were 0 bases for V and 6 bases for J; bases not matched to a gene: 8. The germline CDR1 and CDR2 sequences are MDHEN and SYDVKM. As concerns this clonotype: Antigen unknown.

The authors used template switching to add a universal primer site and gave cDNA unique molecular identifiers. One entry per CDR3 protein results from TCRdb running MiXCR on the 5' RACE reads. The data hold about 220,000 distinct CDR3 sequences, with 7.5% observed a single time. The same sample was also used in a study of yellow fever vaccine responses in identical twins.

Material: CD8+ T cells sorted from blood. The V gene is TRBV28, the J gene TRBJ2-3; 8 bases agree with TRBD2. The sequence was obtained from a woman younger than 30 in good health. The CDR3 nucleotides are TGTGCCAGCAGTTTATGGTCTAGCGGGCGTACGGATACGCAGTATTTT. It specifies CASSLWSSGRTDTQYF.